Shown below are 30 T cell receptor beta chains from a single sample sequenced in a study of tumor and adjacent non-tumor tissue in lung cancer. RNA was extracted from bulk tissue without any cell sorting. Distant lung tissue was collected more than 3 cm away from the tumor edge. The library came from three nested PCR rounds adapted from ARM-PCR protocols. TCRdb ran MiXCR on the multiplex PCR reads and lists one entry per CDR3 protein. This sample has about 100,000 distinct CDR3 sequences; approximately 65% occur once, and the top ten carry approximately 18%. Sequenced: distant non-tumor lung tissue. Receptors originate from a man under 40 with non-small cell lung cancer.

Regarding this clonotype: One end of the junction is discordant with germline, which a read error may explain. The rearrangement uses TRBV12-5 and TRBJ2-1; TRBD2 is a possible D gene (6 bases). The CDR3 consists of 19 residues. Germline V gene lookup returns CDR1 LGHNT and CDR2 FRNRAP. The CDR3 DNA follows: TGTACTAGTGGTTTAGGCCTAGCTGGAGGGCCCTTCTCCTACAATGAGCAGTTCTTC. Its protein is CTSGLGLAGGPFSYNEQFF.

Details on this clonotype: The junction differs from germline at one of its ends, possibly a read error. The V call is TRBV11-2, the J call TRBJ1-1; no definite D call. This CDR3 has 15 amino acids. Per germline, CDR1 SGHAT and CDR2 FQNNGV. As DNA, the CDR3 is TGCGCCAGCAGCTTAGCGGCAGGCATGAACACTGAAGCTTTCTTT. Residues: CASSLAAGMNTEAFF.

This sequence joins TRBV20-1 and TRBJ2-7; TRBD1 aligns across 8 bases. This CDR3 has 14 amino acids. Germline V lookup: CDR1 DFQATT, CDR2 SNEGSKA (reference sequence). V shed 7 bases, J shed 2 bases, and the junction held 10 bases outside the gene matches. The CDR3: CSGRNDRGAYEQYF. The CDR3 DNA is TGCAGTGGTAGGAACGACAGGGGAGCCTACGAGCAGTACTTC.

The sample holds a few counts of this clonotype. The CDR3 spells CASSLAYGQFF. DNA of the CDR3: TGTGCCAGCAGCTTGGCGTATGGACAGTTCTTC. The J gene is TRBJ2-1, the V gene TRBV11-1; no clear D. V dropped 3 bases and J dropped 13 bases, with 10 bases sitting between them. The CDR3 sequence is 11 residues long. CDR1 SGHAT and CDR2 FQDESV come from the germline V gene (reference sequence).

The DNA of the CDR3 is TGTGCCACCGGGACAGAACCTTACACTGAAGCTTTCTTT. Amino acids: CATGTEPYTEAFF. The chain employs TRBV10-3 and TRBJ1-1; 7 bases line up with TRBD1. The CDR3 spans 13 residues. The germline gives CDR1 ENHRY, CDR2 SYGVKD. Unmatched junction bases numbered 8, after V lost 10 bases and J lost 3 bases.

The chain joins TRBV12-3 or TRBV12-4 to TRBJ2-7; D not resolved. The CDR3 loop spans 16 amino acids. V lost 8 bases, J lost 5 bases, and 25 bases lay in between. CDR3 coding DNA: TGTGCCAGCCGCAACTCGTTTTCGTACTACCGACACGAGCAGTACTTC. Its protein is CASRNSFSYYRHEQYF.

With respect to this clonotype: One end of the junction does not line up with germline, which may come from a read error. V gene TRBV10-3 combines with J gene TRBJ2-1; D is unclear. Germline V lookup: CDR1 ENHRY, CDR2 SYGVKD. This CDR3 region has 13 residues. The CDR3 region has the DNA TGTGCCATCGGTGATGGAAGGGTCAATGAGCAGTTCTTC. Translating gives CAIGDGRVNEQFF.

This clonotype was found once. Mismatch with germline at one junction end may stem from a read error. The V and J genes are TRBV6-5 and TRBJ2-7, with a weak D call TRBD1 (5 bases). CDR1 and CDR2 from the germline V gene are MNHEY and SVGAGI. The CDR3 loop spans 13 amino acids. The CDR3 loop is CAGSPRGSYEQYF. The CDR3 DNA is TGTGCCGGCAGTCCTAGGGGATCCTATGAGCAGTACTTC.

This clonotype was found many times. This chain connects TRBV20-1 to TRBJ2-1; TRBD1 matches at 7 bases. J gave up 3 bases and V 5 bases, and 4 bases lay outside the gene matches. The CDR3 extends over 13 amino acids. Germline CDR1 DFQATT, CDR2 SNEGSKA (reference sequence). The CDR3 is CSASGTDYNEQFF. The CDR3 DNA reads as TGCAGTGCTTCCGGGACAGACTACAATGAGCAGTTCTTC.

Judged by abundance, this clonotype is medium-sized. The V call is TRBV20-1, the J call TRBJ2-3; 7 bases match TRBD2. The CDR3 spans 13 residues. The V gene's germline CDR1 is DFQATT and CDR2 SNEGSKA (reference sequence). V trimming: 6 bases; J trimming: 6 bases; junction bases outside the gene matches: 9. In nucleotides, the CDR3 is TGCAGTGCCGCAGCGGGAAATGGGGATACGCAGTATTTT. This codes for CSAAAGNGDTQYF.

As concerns this clonotype: A read error may account for a junction end that differs from germline. V is TRBV20-1 and J is TRBJ1-3; no reliable D call. This CDR3 has 14 residues. Germline loops: CDR1 DFQATT, CDR2 SNEGSKA (reference sequence). The CDR3 DNA follows: TGTAGTGCTAGAGATGTTCTCTCTGTAAACACCATATATTTT. Translation: CSARDVLSVNTIYF.

A few counts support this clonotype. A much larger clone is a single base away; this may be a read error. For the CDR3, the DNA is TGTGTCAGCAGTGATGTAGGGGCCCGGACAGATACGCAGTATTTT. This gives the protein CVSSDVGARTDTQYF. This chain joins TRBV2 and TRBJ2-3; possibly TRBD1 for D (5 bases). The CDR3 is 15 residues long. From germline, CDR1 is SNHLY and CDR2 FYNNEI.

The chain uses TRBV30 and TRBJ2-3; possible D gene TRBD2, 5 bases. This CDR3 comprises 16 residues. Trimming pared 3 bases from V and 2 bases from J, leaving 18 bases between. Germline lookup yields CDR1 GTSNPN and CDR2 SVGIG (reference sequence). CDR3 sequence: CAWSHQRAGYTDTQYF. The CDR3 DNA reads as TGTGCCTGGAGCCACCAGAGGGCGGGTTACACAGATACGCAGTATTTT.

Judged by abundance, this clonotype is medium-sized (0.01 to 0.1%). This chain uses TRBV20-1 with TRBJ2-7; D is tentatively TRBD1 or TRBD2 (6 bases each). The germline CDR1 and CDR2 sequences are DFQATT and SNEGSKA (reference sequence). CDR3 size: 14 residues. V was shortened by 6 bases and J by 5 bases, with 20 bases between the two germline ends. Here the CDR3 reads CSAPEGGTSHEQYF. Written as DNA, the CDR3 is TGCAGTGCGCCGGAGGGGGGAACTAGTCACGAGCAGTACTTC.

In regard to this clonotype: An end of the junction differs from the germline gene, which may be a read error. The gene calls are TRBV6-2 or TRBV6-3 and TRBJ2-1; 11 bases are shared with TRBD2. The germline CDR1 and CDR2 sequences are MNHEY and SVGEGT. The CDR3 runs to 18 residues. The CDR3 bases are TGTGCCAGCAGTTACCCGCTAGGACTAGCGGGCTCCTTCAATGAGCAGTTCTTC. Its protein product is CASSYPLGLAGSFNEQFF.

This clonotype was seen at least ten times. This CDR3 reads CASSRTSGGQFF. The CDR3 DNA reads TGTGCCAGCAGCCGAACTAGCGGCGGGCAGTTCTTC. The chain carries TRBV12-3 or TRBV12-4 and TRBJ2-1, with 8 bases identical to TRBD2. V trimming: 6 bases; J trimming: 12 bases; junction bases outside the gene matches: 7. The CDR3 has 12 residues.

On this clonotype itself: A much larger clone lies one base from this, so it may be a read error. The V gene is TRBV6-1, the J gene TRBJ1-2; D is unclear. CDR1 and CDR2 from the germline V gene are MNHNS and SASEGT. The CDR3 totals 13 residues. DNA for the CDR3: TGTGCCAGCAGTGAAAGGGCCGGCTATGGCCACACCTTC. Translated: CASSERAGYGHTF.

Comments on this clonotype: Germline is not matched at one junction end, which may reflect a read error. The genes are TRBV11-2 and TRBJ2-3; 7 bases agree with TRBD2. This CDR3 is 17 amino acids long. Germline-derived CDR1 and CDR2 are SGHAT and FQNNGV. DNA for the CDR3: TGTGCCAGCAGCCGAAGTGGCCGGGAGGCGAGCACAGATACGCAATATTTT. Translating it yields CASSRSGREASTDTQYF. Drawing the rest from reference TRBV11-2 and TRBJ2-3, the complete variable domain is EAGVAQSPRYKIIEKRQSVAFWCNPISGHATLYWYQQILGQGPKLLIQFQNNGVVDDSQLPKDRFSAERLKGVDSTLKIQPAKLEDSAVYLCASSRSGREASTDTQYFGPGTRLTVL.

The chain links TRBV20-1 to TRBJ2-7; perhaps TRBD1 as D (6 bases). This CDR3 contains 15 residues. Germline V gene sequence: CDR1 DFQATT, CDR2 SNEGSKA (reference sequence). Trimming stripped 1 base from V and 0 bases from J, with 13 bases between. This CDR3 reads CSARAGAGLSYEQYF. CDR3 nucleotides: TGCAGTGCTAGAGCAGGGGCAGGCCTCTCCTACGAGCAGTACTTC.

The chain is built from TRBV11-3 and TRBJ2-7; D unresolved. V was trimmed by 5 bases and J by 0 bases, leaving 11 bases between them. Germline values: CDR1 SGHNT, CDR2 YENEEA. CDR3 length: 14 amino acids. The CDR3 bases are TGTGCCAGCAGCCCTGGCCCGTCCTCCTACGAGCAGTACTTC. It is translated as CASSPGPSSYEQYF.

This clonotype is labeled as medium-sized (0.01 to 0.1%). This chain uses TRBV29-1 with TRBJ1-1; the D gene is possibly TRBD1 (5 bases). The CDR3 runs 14 residues. Germline loops: CDR1 SQVTM, CDR2 ANQGSEA. Trimming took 0 bases from V and 1 from J, leaving 9 bases between them. CDR3 nucleotide sequence: TGCAGCGTTGAAGAGTCCGGGGGGAACACTGAAGCTTTCTTT. Translated, it gives CSVEESGGNTEAFF.

About this clonotype itself: A read error is likely, as this CDR3 ends without the conserved phenylalanine or tryptophan. The DNA is left out, because the CDR3 cannot be placed on it with certainty; the CDR3 is given as TCRdb lists it. The chain combines TRBV11-2 with TRBJ2-2; the D segment call TRBD1 is taken from the table without a DNA check. The CDR3 is made up of 14 amino acids, end residues included. CDR1 and CDR2 from the germline V gene are SGHAT and FQNNGV. CDR3 region: CASSWDMGTRELYL.

As regards this clonotype: Germline and junction disagree at one end, which may indicate a read error. This chain links TRBV20-1 with TRBJ2-7; 12 bases are shared with TRBD1. The V gene's germline CDR1 is DFQATT and CDR2 SNEGSKA (reference sequence). The CDR3 consists of 15 residues. The CDR3 DNA follows: TGCAGCGCAAGGGGGACAGGGGGCTTTTTAGACGAACAGTACTTC. Protein sequence: CSARGTGGFLDEQYF.

This clonotype was counted many times. The junction departs from germline at one end; a sequencing error may be responsible. The chain employs TRBV12-3 or TRBV12-4 and TRBJ2-3; TRBD2 matches at 13 bases. The CDR3 runs to 16 residues. CDR3 protein: CASSLGLAGAGDTQYF. The CDR3, as DNA: TGTGCCAGCAGCTTAGGACTAGCGGGAGCGGGAGATACGCAGTATTTT.

With regard to this clonotype: One junction end does not reproduce the germline sequence, and a read error may be involved. V usage is TRBV11-3 and J usage is TRBJ2-1; D remains unclear. The germline gives CDR1 SGHNT, CDR2 YENEEA. The CDR3 has 13 residues. The CDR3 nucleotides read TGTGCCAGCAGCTTAGCGTTGAACAATGATCAGTTCTTC. Protein sequence: CASSLALNNDQFF.

The J gene is TRBJ1-4, the V gene TRBV4-3; TRBD1 matches 8 bases. The CDR3 sequence is 16 residues long. J was trimmed by 3 bases and V by 3 bases; bases with no gene match: 6. The germline CDR1 and CDR2 sequences are LGHNA and YSLEER. The CDR3 spells CASSHYRQGPNEKLFF. The CDR3 nucleotides read TGCGCCAGCAGCCACTATCGACAGGGGCCTAATGAAAAACTGTTTTTT.

This clonotype was found many times. This chain connects TRBV7-3 to TRBJ2-2, with D uncertain. The V and J ends lost 5 bases and 3 bases respectively, with 10 bases between them. The CDR3 sequence is 14 residues long. CDR1 and CDR2 (germline): SGHTA, FQGTGA. The chain's CDR3 is CASSRTRDTGELFF. CDR3 nucleotides: TGTGCCAGCAGCCGGACCCGCGACACCGGGGAGCTGTTTTTT.

As for this clonotype: Mismatch with germline at one junction end may stem from a read error. The gene calls are TRBV28 and TRBJ2-5; 11 bases map to TRBD2. Germline V gene sequence: CDR1 MDHEN, CDR2 SYDVKM. This CDR3 contains 16 residues. The CDR3, as DNA: TGTGCCAGCAGTTTGCAACTAGCGGGGGCCGGAGAGACCCATCACTTC. Translated, it gives CASSLQLAGAGETHHF.

The gene calls are TRBV6-5 and TRBJ2-6; D perhaps matches TRBD2 (6 bases). Trimming took off 3 bases at V and 1 base at J, with 13 bases between the two ends. Germline V CDR1 and CDR2: MNHEY, SVGAGI. CDR3 length equals 17 residues. The CDR3 loop is CASSYGDSYSGANVLTF. The CDR3, as DNA: TGTGCCAGCAGTTATGGGGACTCCTATTCTGGGGCCAACGTCCTGACTTTC.

A word on this clonotype: A read error may produce the germline difference seen at one junction end. The chain employs TRBV4-1 and TRBJ1-2, with D maybe TRBD1 (5 bases). CDR3 length: 13 amino acids. Germline V CDR1 and CDR2: MGHRA, YSYEKL. CDR3 nucleotide sequence: TGCGCCAGCAGCCGGACGGGGGGGAATGGCTACACATTC. The encoded protein is CASSRTGGNGYTF.